The clone carrying this T cell receptor (beta chain) was detected only a few times. Its specificity is unknown. The sample is drawn from a study of beta chain features in type 1 diabetes. General study results and limits: PCR might favor shorter templates, but any such skew would affect patients and controls equally. In every one of the four CD4+ subsets, TCRB CDR3s were moderately but significantly shorter in Type 1 diabetes patients. Insertions were fewer and deletions more numerous at VDJ junctions in type 1 diabetes patients.

Germline-derived CDR1 and CDR2 are MNHEY and SVGAGI. This CDR3 spans 14 amino acids. V lost 8 bases and J lost 5; bases outside the gene matches: 7. The authors reverse transcribed all of the isolated RNA, so sequencing captured expressed TCRB transcripts. Sequencing was performed with immunoSEQ multiplex PCR; in TCRdb, only in-frame clones are kept and a portion is missing. The table has a few hundred thousand clones, roughly 9.8% seen once; the top ten hold about 0.6%. The gene calls are TRBV6-5 and TRBJ2-5, with 11 bases lining up with TRBD1. The sample comprised central memory CD4+ T cells from blood. The TCR comes from a man aged 25 to 40 with type 1 diabetes. Written as DNA, the CDR3 is TGTGCCAGCTATGGGACAGGGGGAGAGGAGACCCAGTACTTC. Its translation is CASYGTGGEETQYF.